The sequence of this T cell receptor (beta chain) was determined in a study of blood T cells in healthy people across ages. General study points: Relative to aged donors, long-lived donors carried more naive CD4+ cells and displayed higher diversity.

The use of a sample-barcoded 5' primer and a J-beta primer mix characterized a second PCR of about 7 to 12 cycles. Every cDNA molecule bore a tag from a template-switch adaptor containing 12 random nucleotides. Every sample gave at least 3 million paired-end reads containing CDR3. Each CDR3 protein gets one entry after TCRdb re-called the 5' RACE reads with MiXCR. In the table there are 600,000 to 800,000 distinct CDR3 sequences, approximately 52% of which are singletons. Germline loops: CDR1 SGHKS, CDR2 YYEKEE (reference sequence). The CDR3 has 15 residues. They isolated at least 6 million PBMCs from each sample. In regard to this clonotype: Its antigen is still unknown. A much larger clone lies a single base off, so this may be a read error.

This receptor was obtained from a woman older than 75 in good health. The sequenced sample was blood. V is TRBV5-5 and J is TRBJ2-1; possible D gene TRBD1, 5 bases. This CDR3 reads CASRLQVLSYNEQLF. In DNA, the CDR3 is TGTGCCAGCAGGTTACAGGTTCTCTCCTACAATGAGCAGCTCTTC.